A selection of T cell receptor beta chains follows, all from one sample in a study of healthy donors' naive CD4 and CD8 T cells. TCRdb ran MiXCR on the reads and lists one entry per CDR3 protein. In the table there are around 200,000 distinct CDR3 sequences, around 80% of which are singletons. Sequencing input: naive CD4+ and CD8+ T cells sorted from blood, pooled from several donors. These receptors all stem from a pool of human donors in good health; the sample pools cells from several healthy donors. CDR3s include the opening cysteine and the closing phenylalanine or tryptophan. A D gene is named only where the DNA matches it firmly. Clone size is not always given. Where it is, it says once, few, many or a class for expanded clones.

clone_size: NA
v_call: TRBV27
j_call: TRBJ1-2
d_call: TRBD1
cdr3_nt: TGTGCCACCAGGACAGGGGCAGATTTCGGCTACACCTTC
cdr3_aa: CATRTGADFGYTF

clone_size: NA
v_call: TRBV29-1
j_call: TRBJ2-5
d_call: TRBD2
cdr3_nt: TGCAGCGTTGAAAGGCTAGCGGGGGGACAAGAGACCCAGTACTTC
cdr3_aa: CSVERLAGGQETQYF

clone_size: NA
v_call: TRBV29-1
j_call: TRBJ2-6
d_call: NA
cdr3_nt: TGCAGCGTTGGAGAGCCCGGGGCCAACGTCCTGACTTTC
cdr3_aa: CSVGEPGANVLTF

clone_size: NA
v_call: TRBV29-1
j_call: TRBJ2-7
d_call: NA
cdr3_nt: TGCAGCGTTGAAATCGGCGAGCAGTACTTC
cdr3_aa: CSVEIGEQYF

clone_size: NA
v_call: TRBV30
j_call: TRBJ1-1
d_call: NA
cdr3_nt: TGTGCCTGGCGGGACGGGGTGAACACTGAAGCTTTCTTT
cdr3_aa: CAWRDGVNTEAFF

clone_size: NA
v_call: TRBV6-2/TRBV6-3
j_call: TRBJ2-7
d_call: TRBD2
cdr3_nt: TGTGCCAGCAGTGAACCAGCGGGAGGGAGGTACGAGCAGTACTTC
cdr3_aa: CASSEPAGGRYEQYF

clone_size: few
v_call: TRBV30
j_call: TRBJ2-2
d_call: NA
cdr3_nt: TGTGCCTGGAGTGTACTCTCGTGGGAGGAGGTCGGGGAGCTGTTTTTT
cdr3_aa: CAWSVLSWEEVGELFF

clone_size: NA
v_call: TRBV5-1
j_call: TRBJ2-5
d_call: NA
cdr3_nt: TGCGCCAGCAGCCCGCCGGGACCCCCTTTTGAGACCCAGTACTTC
cdr3_aa: CASSPPGPPFETQYF

clone_size: NA
v_call: TRBV11-3
j_call: TRBJ2-1
d_call: TRBD2
cdr3_nt: TGTGCCAGCAGCCCGCGACTAGCGGGAGATGGCTACAATGAGCAGTTCTTC
cdr3_aa: CASSPRLAGDGYNEQFF

clone_size: NA
v_call: TRBV19
j_call: TRBJ1-5
d_call: NA
cdr3_nt: TGTGCCAGTAGTATTAAAGGGGAGGAGCCCCAGCATTTT
cdr3_aa: CASSIKGEEPQHF

clone_size: NA
v_call: TRBV18
j_call: TRBJ2-1
d_call: NA
cdr3_nt: TGTGCCAGCTCACCACAGGATTCGGGCTTTGAGCAGTTCTTC
cdr3_aa: CASSPQDSGFEQFF

clone_size: NA
v_call: TRBV5-1
j_call: TRBJ2-2
d_call: TRBD1
cdr3_nt: TGCGCCAGCAGCTTGGAGGGGACAGGGAGCACCGGGGAGCTGTTTTTT
cdr3_aa: CASSLEGTGSTGELFF

clone_size: NA
v_call: TRBV6-5
j_call: TRBJ2-1
d_call: NA
cdr3_nt: TGTGCCAGCAGTTATCTCGGTGAGCAGTTCTTC
cdr3_aa: CASSYLGEQFF

clone_size: few
v_call: TRBV13
j_call: TRBJ2-7
d_call: NA
cdr3_nt: TGTGCCAGCACGTCCCGGAGTCTCTACGAGCAGTACTTC
cdr3_aa: CASTSRSLYEQYF

clone_size: NA
v_call: TRBV6-2/TRBV6-3
j_call: TRBJ2-6
d_call: TRBD1
cdr3_nt: TGTGCCAGCAGTTATCTTGACAGGGGGCCCCCTGGGGCCAACGTCCTGACTTTC
cdr3_aa: CASSYLDRGPPGANVLTF

clone_size: few
v_call: TRBV12-3/TRBV12-4
j_call: TRBJ1-2
d_call: NA
cdr3_nt: TGTGCCAGCAGCGGAGACGTTAACTATGGCTACACCTTC
cdr3_aa: CASSGDVNYGYTF

clone_size: NA
v_call: TRBV6-5
j_call: TRBJ1-5
d_call: TRBD1
cdr3_nt: TGTGCCAGCAGGGGACAGGGGAATCAGCCCCAGCATTTT
cdr3_aa: CASRGQGNQPQHF

clone_size: NA
v_call: TRBV7-9
j_call: TRBJ2-7
d_call: TRBD1
cdr3_nt: TGTGCCAGCACCCGAGGGACAGGTCAATCCTACGAGCAGTACTTC
cdr3_aa: CASTRGTGQSYEQYF

clone_size: NA
v_call: TRBV6-5
j_call: TRBJ2-3
d_call: TRBD2
cdr3_nt: TGTGCCAGTACAAATCGGGAGGACTCGACAGATACGCAGTATTTT
cdr3_aa: CASTNREDSTDTQYF

clone_size: NA
v_call: TRBV29-1
j_call: TRBJ1-1
d_call: TRBD1
cdr3_nt: TGCAGCGTCCCAGGGGGCCCCACTGAAGCTTTCTTT
cdr3_aa: CSVPGGPTEAFF

clone_size: NA
v_call: TRBV29-1
j_call: TRBJ2-3
d_call: TRBD2
cdr3_nt: TGCAGCGTTATCGCAAGTGCTAGCGGGAGAAGCACAGATACGCAGTATTTT
cdr3_aa: CSVIASASGRSTDTQYF

clone_size: NA
v_call: TRBV7-6
j_call: TRBJ1-2
d_call: NA
cdr3_nt: TGTGCCAGCAGCTTAGAGGTTTCTGGGACGGCGGGCTATGGCTACACCTTC
cdr3_aa: CASSLEVSGTAGYGYTF

clone_size: NA
v_call: TRBV29-1
j_call: TRBJ2-1
d_call: TRBD1
cdr3_nt: TGCAGCGCCACAGGGGGCAATGAGCAGTTCTTC
cdr3_aa: CSATGGNEQFF

clone_size: NA
v_call: TRBV29-1
j_call: TRBJ2-7
d_call: NA
cdr3_nt: TGCAGCGTTCTGGACAACTCCTACGAGCAGTACTTC
cdr3_aa: CSVLDNSYEQYF

clone_size: once
v_call: TRBV11-2
j_call: TRBJ2-1
d_call: NA
cdr3_nt: TGTGCCAGCAGCACTGACAATGAGCAGTTCTTC
cdr3_aa: CASSTDNEQFF

clone_size: NA
v_call: TRBV6-1
j_call: TRBJ2-1
d_call: NA
cdr3_nt: TGTGCCAGCAGTGAATTCGGGAACTCCTACAATGAGCAGTTCTTC
cdr3_aa: CASSEFGNSYNEQFF

clone_size: NA
v_call: TRBV4-1
j_call: TRBJ2-1
d_call: NA
cdr3_nt: TGCGCCAGCAGCATACACAGCTACAATGAGCAGTTCTTC
cdr3_aa: CASSIHSYNEQFF

clone_size: NA
v_call: TRBV19
j_call: TRBJ1-2
d_call: NA
cdr3_nt: TGTGCCAGTTTGAAAGCGGGGTACGGTGGCTACACCTTC
cdr3_aa: CASLKAGYGGYTF

clone_size: NA
v_call: TRBV10-3
j_call: TRBJ2-5
d_call: NA
cdr3_nt: TGTGCCATATCTCTCCGGGACCAAGAGACCCAGTACTTC
cdr3_aa: CAISLRDQETQYF

clone_size: NA
v_call: TRBV4-2
j_call: TRBJ2-7
d_call: NA
cdr3_nt: TGTGCCAGCAGCCACGCCGGGCGGGACGGATATTACGAGCAGTACTTC
cdr3_aa: CASSHAGRDGYYEQYF

clone_size: few
v_call: TRBV19
j_call: TRBJ2-3
d_call: TRBD1
cdr3_nt: TGTGCCAGTAGTCTCCGGACAGGGGCGGGCACAGATACGCAGTATTTT
cdr3_aa: CASSLRTGAGTDTQYF